This entry describes one T cell receptor (beta chain). This record comes from a study of blood T cell repertoires in COVID-19. Study-wide context: COVID-19 samples from acute and convalescent phases originated in the United States, Italy and Spain. PBMCs, B-cell-depleted T cells, or T cells were the source of the cDNA or gDNA that made up the material.

Clones were read by immunoSEQ multiplex PCR, and TCRdb kept only the in-frame ones, dropping some. Here the sample spans 300,000 to 400,000 clones, about 91% being singletons. It was during active infection that Seattle patients were enrolled and then longitudinally followed. The germline V gene encodes CDR1 MNHNS and CDR2 SASEGT. Trimming took 3 bases from V and 4 from J; bases not matched to a gene: 11. The length of the CDR3 is 19 residues. The V call is TRBV6-1, the J call TRBJ2-3, with 15 positions matching TRBD2. Source material: peripheral blood. The receptor was isolated from a woman aged 30 to 39 with COVID-19, enrolled during active disease. CDR3 region: CASSDGLAGGPGLADTQYF. DNA for the CDR3: TGTGCCAGCAGTGACGGACTAGCGGGGGGGCCTGGTTTGGCAGATACGCAGTATTTT.